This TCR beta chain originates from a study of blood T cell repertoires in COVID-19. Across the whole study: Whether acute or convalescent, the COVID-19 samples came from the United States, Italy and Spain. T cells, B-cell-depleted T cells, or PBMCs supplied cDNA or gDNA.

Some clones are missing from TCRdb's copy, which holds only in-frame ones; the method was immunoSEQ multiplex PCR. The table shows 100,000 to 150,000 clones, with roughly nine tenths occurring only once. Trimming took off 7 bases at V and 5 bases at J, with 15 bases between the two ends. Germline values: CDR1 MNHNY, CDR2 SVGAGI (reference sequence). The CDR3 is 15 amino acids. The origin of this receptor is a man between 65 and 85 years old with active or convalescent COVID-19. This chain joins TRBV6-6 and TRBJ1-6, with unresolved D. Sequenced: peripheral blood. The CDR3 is CASKPLGVNNSPLHF. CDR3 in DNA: TGTGCCAGCAAACCACTCGGAGTTAATAATTCACCCCTCCACTTT.